This T cell receptor (beta chain) derives from a study of identical twins. This clonotype was picked up one time. Each CDR3 protein gets one entry after TCRdb re-called the 5' RACE reads with MiXCR. The table shows 500,000 or so distinct CDR3 sequences, with 20% to 25% occurring only once. This same sample was also taken into another study, of T cells expressing NK-cell markers. As reported in that work: Of eight sequenced donors, seven were HCMV-seropositive and one HCMV-seronegative.

The source of this sequence is a young woman in good health. Sequencing was performed on CD4+ T cells sorted from blood.

Here the CDR3 reads CASWDNSPLHF. CDR3 DNA: TGCGCCAGCTGGGACAATTCACCCCTCCACTTT. V and J are TRBV10-2 and TRBJ1-6; perhaps TRBD1 as D (5 bases). Germline-derived CDR1 and CDR2 are WSHSY and SAAADI. Trimming took 8 bases from V and 7 from J, leaving 6 bases between them. CDR3 length: 11 residues.